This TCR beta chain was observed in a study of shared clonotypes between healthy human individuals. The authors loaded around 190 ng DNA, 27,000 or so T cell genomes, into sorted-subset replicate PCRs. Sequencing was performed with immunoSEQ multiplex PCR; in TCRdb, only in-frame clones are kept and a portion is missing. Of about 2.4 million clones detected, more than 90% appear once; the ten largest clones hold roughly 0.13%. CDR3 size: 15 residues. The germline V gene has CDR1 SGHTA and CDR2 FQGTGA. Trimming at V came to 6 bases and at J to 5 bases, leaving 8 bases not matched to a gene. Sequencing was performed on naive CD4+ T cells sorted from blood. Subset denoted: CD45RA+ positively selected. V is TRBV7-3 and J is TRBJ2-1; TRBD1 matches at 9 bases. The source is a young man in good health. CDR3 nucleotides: TGTGCCAGCAGTAGAACAGGGGGCGCGAACAATGAGCAGTTCTTC. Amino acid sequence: CASSRTGGANNEQFF.